Many counts were recorded for the clone carrying this T cell receptor beta chain. The data stem from a study of regulatory T cells in long-lasting Graves disease. Stated time point: newly diagnosed GD, antithyroid drugs for less than 3 months. PBMC-derived RNA was used for the TCR library. Sequencing libraries for TCR beta were prepared with iRepertoire HTBI primers and Arm-PCR of CDR3 regions. TCRdb re-derived calls from the multiplex PCR reads in MiXCR, one entry per CDR3 protein. The sample includes more than 400,000 distinct CDR3 sequences, roughly 17% of them seen just once. The germline gives CDR1 SGHTA, CDR2 FQGNSA. V lost 5 bases and J lost 7; bases outside the gene matches: 12. The CDR3 consists of 17 residues. The sample also formed part of further work on T cells in Graves' hyperthyroidism and ophthalmopathy.

This sample comprised peripheral blood mononuclear cells (PBMCs), obtained at new diagnosis, from a patient treated with antithyroid drugs. This TCR was recovered from a woman aged 25-40 years with Graves disease. The chain has TRBV7-2 and TRBJ2-7; TRBD2 matches 15 bases. The CDR3 DNA is TGTGCCAGCAGCCTGGGACTAGCGGGAGGCCGGCAGTCAGAGCAGTACTTC. Translation: CASSLGLAGGRQSEQYF. The variable domain in full, completed from reference TRBV7-2 and TRBJ2-7, reads GAGVSQSPSNKVTEKGKDVELRCDPISGHTALYWYRQSLGQGLEFLIYFQGNSAPDKSGLPSDRFSAERTGGSVSTLTIQRTQQEDSAVYLCASSLGLAGGRQSEQYFGPGTRLTVT.